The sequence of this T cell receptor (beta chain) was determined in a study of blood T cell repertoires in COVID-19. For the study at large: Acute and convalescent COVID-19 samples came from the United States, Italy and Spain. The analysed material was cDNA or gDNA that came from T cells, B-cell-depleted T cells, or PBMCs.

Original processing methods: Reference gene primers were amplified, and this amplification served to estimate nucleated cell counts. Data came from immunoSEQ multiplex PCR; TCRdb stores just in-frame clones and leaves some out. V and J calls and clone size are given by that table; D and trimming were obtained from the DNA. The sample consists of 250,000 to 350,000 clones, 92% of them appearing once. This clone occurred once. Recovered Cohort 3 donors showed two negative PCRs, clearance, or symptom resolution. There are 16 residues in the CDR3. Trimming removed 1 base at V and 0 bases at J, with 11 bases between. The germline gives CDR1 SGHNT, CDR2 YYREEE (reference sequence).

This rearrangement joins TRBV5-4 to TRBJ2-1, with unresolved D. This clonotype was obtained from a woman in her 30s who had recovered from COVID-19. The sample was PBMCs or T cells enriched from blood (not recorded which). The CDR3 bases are TGTGCCAGCAGCTTGATTGCTTGGAGCTCCTACAATGAGCAGTTCTTC. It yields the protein CASSLIAWSSYNEQFF.